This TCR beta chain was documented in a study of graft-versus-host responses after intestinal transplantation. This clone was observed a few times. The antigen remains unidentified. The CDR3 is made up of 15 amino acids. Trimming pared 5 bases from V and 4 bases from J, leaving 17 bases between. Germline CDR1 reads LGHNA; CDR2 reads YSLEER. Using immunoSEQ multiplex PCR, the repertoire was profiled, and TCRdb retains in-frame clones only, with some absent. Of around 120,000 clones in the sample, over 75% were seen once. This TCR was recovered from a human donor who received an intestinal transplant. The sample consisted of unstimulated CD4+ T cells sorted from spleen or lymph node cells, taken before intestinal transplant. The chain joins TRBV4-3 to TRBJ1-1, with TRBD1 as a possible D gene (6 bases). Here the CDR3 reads CASSKMQGWGTEAFF. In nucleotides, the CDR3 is TGCGCCAGCAGCAAGATGCAGGGGTGGGGCACTGAAGCTTTCTTT.